A few counts support the clone carrying this TCR beta chain. Antigen specificity is unknown. The data are from a study of T-cell memory formation after mild COVID-19. Study-wide context: Each donor largely had its own TCR clusters.

CDR3 length: 15 residues. V trimming: 8 bases; J trimming: 0 bases; junction bases outside the gene matches: 7. The V gene's germline CDR1 is MDHEN and CDR2 SYDVKM. One entry per CDR3 protein, called by TCRdb with MiXCR from the 5' RACE reads. The sample has around 34,000 distinct CDR3 sequences; roughly 7.5% are singletons. Study outcomes and limitations: Some clones that responded were present in memory (sampled pre-infection), which suggests cross-reactive memory joined.

The sample comprised PBMCs or a T cell subset sorted from them (not recorded which). This chain joins TRBV28 and TRBJ2-3; TRBD1 matches at 8 bases. This receptor was taken from a man aged 18 to 29 who had mild COVID-19 (a few samples of this study predate the infection). Cell type and time point are not known. The CDR3: CASLPGQASTDTQYF. The CDR3 DNA sequence: TGTGCCAGCTTACCGGGACAGGCTAGCACAGATACGCAGTATTTT.